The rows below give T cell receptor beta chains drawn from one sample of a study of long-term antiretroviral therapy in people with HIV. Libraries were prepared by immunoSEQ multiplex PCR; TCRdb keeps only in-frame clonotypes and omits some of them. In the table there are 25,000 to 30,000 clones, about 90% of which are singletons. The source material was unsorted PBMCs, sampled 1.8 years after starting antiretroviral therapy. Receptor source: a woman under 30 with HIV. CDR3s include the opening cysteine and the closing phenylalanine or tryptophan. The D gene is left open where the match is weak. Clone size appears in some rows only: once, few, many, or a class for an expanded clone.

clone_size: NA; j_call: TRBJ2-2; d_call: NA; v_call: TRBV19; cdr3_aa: CASSWGRGAGELFF; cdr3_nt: TGTGCCAGTAGTTGGGGTAGAGGAGCCGGGGAGCTGTTTTTT
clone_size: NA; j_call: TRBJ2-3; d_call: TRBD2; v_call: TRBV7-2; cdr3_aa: CASSLERYGGLAGDTQYF; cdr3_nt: TGTGCCAGCAGCTTAGAGAGGTACGGCGGACTAGCAGGTGATACGCAGTATTTT
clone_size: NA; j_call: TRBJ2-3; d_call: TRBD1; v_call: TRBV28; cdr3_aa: CASSSSTGSTDTQYF; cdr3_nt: TGTGCCAGCAGTTCGTCGACAGGGAGCACAGATACGCAGTATTTT
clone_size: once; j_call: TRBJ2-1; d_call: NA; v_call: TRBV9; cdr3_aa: CASSVALGGSEQFF; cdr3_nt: TGTGCCAGCAGCGTAGCTCTGGGGGGTTCTGAGCAGTTCTTC
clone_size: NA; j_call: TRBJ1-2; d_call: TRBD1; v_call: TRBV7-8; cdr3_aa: CASSQAGQGALREGYTF; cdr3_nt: TGTGCCAGCAGTCAGGCGGGACAGGGGGCTCTTCGGGAGGGCTACACCTTC
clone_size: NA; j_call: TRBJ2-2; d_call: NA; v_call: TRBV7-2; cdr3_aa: CASSPPTGLVTGELFF; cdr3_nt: TGTGCCAGCAGCCCTCCGACAGGCCTGGTAACCGGGGAGCTGTTTTTT
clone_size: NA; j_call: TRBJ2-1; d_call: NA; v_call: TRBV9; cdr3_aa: CASSTRWENNEQFF; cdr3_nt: TGTGCCAGCAGCACCCGTTGGGAGAACAATGAGCAGTTCTTC
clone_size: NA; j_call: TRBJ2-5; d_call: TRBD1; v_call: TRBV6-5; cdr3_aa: CASSMGQGQETQYF; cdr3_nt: TGTGCCAGCAGTATGGGACAGGGCCAAGAGACCCAGTACTTC
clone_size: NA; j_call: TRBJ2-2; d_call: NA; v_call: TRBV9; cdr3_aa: CASSHRDARAGELFF; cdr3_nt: TGTGCCAGCAGCCACCGGGACGCCCGAGCCGGGGAGCTGTTTTTT
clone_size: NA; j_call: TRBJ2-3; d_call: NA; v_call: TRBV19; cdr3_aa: CASSTRDNTDTQYF; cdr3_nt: TGTGCCAGTAGTACTAGGGACAACACAGATACGCAGTATTTT
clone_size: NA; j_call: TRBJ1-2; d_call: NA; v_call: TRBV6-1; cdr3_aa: CASRAANYGYTF; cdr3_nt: TGTGCCAGCCGGGCAGCTAACTATGGCTACACCTTC
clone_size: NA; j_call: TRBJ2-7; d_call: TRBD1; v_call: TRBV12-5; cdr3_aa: CASGLTHGTVAYEQYF; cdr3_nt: TGTGCTAGTGGTTTGACCCATGGGACAGTTGCCTACGAGCAGTACTTC
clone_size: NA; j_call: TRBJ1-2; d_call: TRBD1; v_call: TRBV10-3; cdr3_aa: CAISEGTGPPAGYTF; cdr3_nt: TGTGCCATCAGTGAGGGGACAGGCCCTCCGGCTGGCTACACCTTC
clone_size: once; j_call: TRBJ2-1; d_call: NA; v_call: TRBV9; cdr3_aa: CASSVAWGRTPSYNEQFF; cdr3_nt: TGTGCCAGCAGCGTAGCCTGGGGACGGACCCCCTCCTACAATGAGCAGTTCTTC
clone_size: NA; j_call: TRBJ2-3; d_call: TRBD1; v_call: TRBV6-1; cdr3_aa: CASSVRDRVSDTQYF; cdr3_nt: TGTGCCAGCAGTGTTCGGGACAGGGTATCAGATACGCAGTATTTT
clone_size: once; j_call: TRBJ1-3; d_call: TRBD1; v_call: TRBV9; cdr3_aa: CASSVVPTGGDEVGNTIYF; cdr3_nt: TGTGCCAGCAGCGTAGTTCCCACAGGGGGGGATGAGGTTGGAAACACCATATATTTT
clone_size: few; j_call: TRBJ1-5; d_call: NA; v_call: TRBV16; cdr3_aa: CASSQSAGLGQPQHF; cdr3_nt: TGTGCCAGCAGCCAATCGGCAGGGCTAGGGCAGCCCCAGCATTTT
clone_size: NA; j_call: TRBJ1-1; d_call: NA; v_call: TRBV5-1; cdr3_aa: CASSWAGDSLEAFF; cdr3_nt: TGCGCCAGCAGCTGGGCAGGTGACTCACTTGAAGCTTTCTTT
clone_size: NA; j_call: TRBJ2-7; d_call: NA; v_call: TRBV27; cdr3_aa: CASWAGRAYEQYF; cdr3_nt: TGTGCCAGCTGGGCTGGCAGGGCCTACGAGCAGTACTTC
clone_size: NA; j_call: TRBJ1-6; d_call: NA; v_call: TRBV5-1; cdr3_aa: CASRSGSGVPLHF; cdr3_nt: TGCGCCAGCCGCTCCGGATCGGGTGTACCCCTCCACTTT
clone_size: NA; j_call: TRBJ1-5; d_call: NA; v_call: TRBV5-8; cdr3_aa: CASSLGWSNQPQHF; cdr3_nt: TGTGCCAGCAGCTTAGGTTGGAGCAATCAGCCCCAGCATTTT
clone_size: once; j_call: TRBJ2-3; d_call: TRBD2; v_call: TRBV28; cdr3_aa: CASSLIQAGYTDTQYF; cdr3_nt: TGTGCCAGCAGTTTGATACAAGCGGGATACACAGATACGCAGTATTTT
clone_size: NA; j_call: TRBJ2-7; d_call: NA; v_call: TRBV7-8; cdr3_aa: CASSYQGGVSSDEQYF; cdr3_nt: TGTGCCAGCAGCTACCAGGGGGGGGTCTCGTCGGACGAGCAGTACTTC
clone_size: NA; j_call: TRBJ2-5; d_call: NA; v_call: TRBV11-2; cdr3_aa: CASSLDFQETQYF; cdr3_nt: TGTGCCAGCAGCTTAGACTTCCAAGAGACCCAGTACTTC
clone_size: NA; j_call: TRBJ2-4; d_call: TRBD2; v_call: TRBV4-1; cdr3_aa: CASSRGDLGRDIQYF; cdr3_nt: TGCGCCAGCAGCCGGGGGGACCTAGGGAGGGACATTCAGTACTTC
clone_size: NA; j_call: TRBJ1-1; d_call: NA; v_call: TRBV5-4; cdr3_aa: CASSGGAHGNTEAFF; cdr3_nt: TGTGCCAGCAGCGGCGGTGCCCATGGGAACACTGAAGCTTTCTTT
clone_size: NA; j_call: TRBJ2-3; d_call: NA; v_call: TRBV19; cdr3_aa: CASSKGPRGPDTQYF; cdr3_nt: TGTGCCAGTAGTAAGGGGCCGCGAGGGCCAGATACGCAGTATTTT
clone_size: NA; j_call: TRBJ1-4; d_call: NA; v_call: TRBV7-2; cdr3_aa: CASSSRGPNEKLFF; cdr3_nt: TGTGCCAGCAGCTCGAGGGGTCCTAATGAAAAACTGTTTTTT
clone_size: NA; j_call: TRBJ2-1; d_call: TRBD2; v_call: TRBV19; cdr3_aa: CASSIARLASYNEQFF; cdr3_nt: TGTGCCAGTAGTATAGCCCGACTAGCGTCCTACAATGAGCAGTTCTTC
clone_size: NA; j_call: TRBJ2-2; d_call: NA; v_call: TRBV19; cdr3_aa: CASDRDPGELFF; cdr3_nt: TGTGCCAGCGACAGAGATCCCGGGGAGCTGTTTTTT
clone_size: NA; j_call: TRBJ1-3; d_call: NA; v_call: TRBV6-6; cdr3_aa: CASSVNDRSGNTIYF; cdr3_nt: TGTGCCAGCAGTGTAAACGACAGGTCTGGAAACACCATATATTTT
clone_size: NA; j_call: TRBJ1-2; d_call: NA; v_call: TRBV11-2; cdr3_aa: CASSYGSGDYGYTF; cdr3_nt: TGTGCCAGCAGCTACGGATCAGGTGACTATGGCTACACCTTC
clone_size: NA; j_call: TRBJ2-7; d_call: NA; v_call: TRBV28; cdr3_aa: CASSSTVGFYEQYF; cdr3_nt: TGTGCCAGCAGTTCGACCGTTGGGTTCTACGAGCAGTACTTC
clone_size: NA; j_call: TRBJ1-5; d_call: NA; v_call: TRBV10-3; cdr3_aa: CAISAVDQPQHF; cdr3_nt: TGTGCCATCAGTGCGGTAGATCAGCCCCAGCATTTT
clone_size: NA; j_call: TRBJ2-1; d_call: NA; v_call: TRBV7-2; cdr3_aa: CASSLAGEQFF; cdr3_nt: TGTGCCAGCAGCTTAGCCGGTGAGCAGTTCTTC
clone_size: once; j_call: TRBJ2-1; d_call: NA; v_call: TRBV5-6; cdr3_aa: CASSLGEPRYNEQFF; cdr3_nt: TGTGCCAGCAGCTTGGGTGAGCCCCGATACAATGAGCAGTTCTTC
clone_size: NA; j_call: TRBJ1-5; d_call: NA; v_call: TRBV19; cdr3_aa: CASSSGSGQPQHF; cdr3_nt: TGTGCCAGCAGTTCAGGGTCAGGACAGCCCCAGCATTTT
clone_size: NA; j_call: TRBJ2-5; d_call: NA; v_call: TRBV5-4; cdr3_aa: CASSWGVGGRETQYF; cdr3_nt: TGTGCCAGCAGTTGGGGGGTTGGGGGCCGGGAGACCCAGTACTTC
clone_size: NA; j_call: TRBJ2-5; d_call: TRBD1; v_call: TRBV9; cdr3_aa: CASSTHSGTGVRETQYF; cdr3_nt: TGTGCCAGCAGCACGCACTCCGGGACAGGGGTACGGGAGACCCAGTACTTC
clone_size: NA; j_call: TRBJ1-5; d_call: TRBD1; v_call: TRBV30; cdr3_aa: CAWSVPRQGVGQPQHF; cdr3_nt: TGTGCCTGGAGTGTACCCAGACAGGGGGTCGGTCAGCCCCAGCATTTT
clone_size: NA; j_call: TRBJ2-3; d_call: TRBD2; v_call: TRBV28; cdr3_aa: CASSAPGLAGWDSRDTQYF; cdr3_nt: TGTGCCAGCAGTGCCCCGGGACTAGCGGGATGGGACTCAAGAGATACGCAGTATTTT